A single sample is the source of the 20 T cell receptor beta chains below, sequenced in a study of blood T cell repertoires in COVID-19. TCRdb's copy holds only in-frame clones and misses some; the assay was immunoSEQ multiplex PCR. The table records tens of thousands of clones, more than 70% of them present only once. Sample: PBMCs or T cells enriched from blood (not recorded which). The receptors stem from a middle-aged woman who had recovered from COVID-19.

This clone appeared a single time. In DNA, the CDR3 is TGTGCCAGCAGGGCAGTCACGGGGGGCAATCAGCCCCAGCATTTT. It translates to CASRAVTGGNQPQHF. The genes are TRBV6-5 and TRBJ1-5, with a tentative D call TRBD1 (5 bases). Between the trimmed V and J ends, which lost 6 bases and 2 bases, there was a span of 14 bases. The V gene's germline CDR1 is MNHEY and CDR2 SVGAGI. The CDR3 is 15 amino acids.

The genes are TRBV5-1 and TRBJ1-2; D gene unclear. The CDR3 has 14 residues. V lost 0 bases to trimming and J lost 6 bases, with 12 bases between them. Germline loops: CDR1 SGHRS, CDR2 YFSETQ. This CDR3 reads CASSLVGGRNGYTF. Here the CDR3 DNA reads TGCGCCAGCAGCTTGGTTGGAGGGAGGAATGGCTACACCTTC.

The chain employs TRBV3-1 (or the pseudogene TRBV3-2) and TRBJ1-2; 8 bases agree with TRBD1. The germline CDR1 and CDR2 sequences are LGHDT and YNNKEL (reference sequence). The CDR3 contains 17 residues. With V trimmed by 0 bases and J by 1 base, 7 bases remained unmatched. The CDR3 coding sequence is TGTGCCAGCAGCCAAGATCACAGGGGGTGGGGTAACTATGGCTACACCTTC. As protein: CASSQDHRGWGNYGYTF.

The rearrangement links TRBV18 to TRBJ1-1; D is perhaps TRBD1 (5 bases). CDR1 and CDR2 (germline): KGHSH, LQKENI. Deletions cut 6 bases from V and 2 bases from J, with 13 bases between. The CDR3 has 14 residues. The CDR3 reads CASSPDRTNTEAFF. For the CDR3, the DNA is TGTGCCAGCTCGCCTGACAGAACTAACACTGAAGCTTTCTTT.

The chain recombines TRBV5-4 with TRBJ2-2, with 8 bases lining up with TRBD1. CDR1 SGHNT and CDR2 YYREEE come from the germline V gene (reference sequence). The CDR3 length is 16 residues. V dropped 0 bases and J dropped 5; count of bases not matched to a gene: 6. The CDR3 sequence is CASSLAGTGETGELFF. The CDR3 DNA reads TGTGCCAGCAGCTTGGCGGGGACAGGTGAAACCGGGGAGCTGTTTTTT. Full variable domain (outside the CDR3, taken from reference TRBV5-4 and TRBJ2-2): ETGVTQSPTHLIKTRGQQVTLRCSSQSGHNTVSWYQQALGQGPQFIFQYYREEENGRGNFPPRFSGLQFPNYSSELNVNALELDDSALYLCASSLAGTGETGELFFGEGSRLTVL.

V gene TRBV19 combines with J gene TRBJ1-5; 7 bases fit TRBD1. With V trimmed by 4 bases and J by 7 bases, 4 bases remained unmatched. The germline CDR1 and CDR2 sequences are LNHDA and SQIVND (reference sequence). The CDR3 spans 13 residues. The CDR3 DNA reads TGTGCCAGTAGTACTGACAGGGCCCAGCCCCAGCATTTT. It encodes CASSTDRAQPQHF. The full variable domain, completed using reference TRBV19 and TRBJ1-5, is DGGITQSPKYLFRKEGQNVTLSCEQNLNHDAMYWYRQDPGQGLRLIYYSQIVNDFQKGDIAEGYSVSREKKESFPLTVTSAQKNPTAFYLCASSTDRAQPQHFGDGTRLSIL.

V usage is TRBV6-5 and J usage is TRBJ2-7; TRBD1 matches at 7 bases. CDR1 is MNHEY and CDR2 is SVGAGI in the germline V gene. Germline trimming cut 7 bases from V and 3 bases from J; bases unmatched to any gene: 6. This CDR3 has 13 amino acids. The CDR3 DNA sequence: TGTGCCAGCACCTGGGACAGAAACTACGAGCAGTACTTC. Amino acids: CASTWDRNYEQYF.

The chain recombines TRBV9 with TRBJ2-2; maybe TRBD2 (6 bases). There are 15 residues in the CDR3. V was cut by 2 bases and J by 3 bases, with 11 bases left in between. Germline CDR1 SGDLS, CDR2 YYNGEE. This chain's CDR3 is CASSVRPGDTGELFF. The DNA of the CDR3 is TGTGCCAGCAGCGTCCGGCCGGGGGACACCGGGGAGCTGTTTTTT. The entire variable domain, with the rest obtained from reference TRBV9 and TRBJ2-2, is as follows: DSGVTQTPKHLITATGQRVTLRCSPRSGDLSVYWYQQSLDQGLQFLIQYYNGEERAKGNILERFSAQQFPDLHSELNLSSLELGDSALYFCASSVRPGDTGELFFGEGSRLTVL.

This chain links TRBV11-3 with TRBJ2-1; the D gene is possibly TRBD2 (6 bases). Germline CDR1 and CDR2: SGHNT and YENEEA. V was pared by 4 bases and J by 0 bases, with 13 bases between. The CDR3 spans 16 residues. The DNA of the CDR3 is TGTGCCAGCAGCTGGGAGGACTTAAGCTCCTACAATGAGCAGTTCTTC. As protein: CASSWEDLSSYNEQFF.

V and J are TRBV5-4 and TRBJ2-6; TRBD1 aligns across 7 bases. The CDR3 is made up of 14 amino acids. Unmatched junction bases numbered 1, after V lost 5 bases and J lost 2 bases. Germline V gene sequence: CDR1 SGHNT, CDR2 YYREEE (reference sequence). The CDR3 sequence: CASSDRAGANVLTF. The CDR3 coding sequence is TGTGCCAGCAGTGACAGGGCTGGGGCCAACGTCCTGACTTTC.

This chain uses TRBV4-1 with TRBJ1-5; perhaps TRBD1 as D (6 bases). This CDR3 region has 15 residues. The V gene lost 1 base and the J gene lost 3 bases, with 10 bases spanning the gap. Germline assignment: CDR1 MGHRA and CDR2 YSYEKL. CDR3 amino acids: CASSQADSYNQPQHF. CDR3 DNA: TGCGCCAGCAGCCAAGCGGACAGCTACAATCAGCCCCAGCATTTT.

The chain couples TRBV11-3 to TRBJ2-1; 8 nucleotides match TRBD1. The CDR3 is made up of 14 amino acids. CDR1 is SGHNT, CDR2 YENEEA, per germline. The V and J ends lost 5 bases and 8 bases, in that order; junction bases with no gene match: 8. The CDR3 is CASSRRQGWDEQFF. CDR3 nucleotide sequence: TGTGCCAGCAGCCGCCGACAGGGGTGGGATGAGCAGTTCTTC. Looking up the rest from reference TRBV11-3 and TRBJ2-1 gives the full variable domain: EAGVVQSPRYKIIEKKQPVAFWCNPISGHNTLYWYLQNLGQGPELLIRYENEEAVDDSQLPKDRFSAERLKGVDSTLKIQPAELGDSAVYLCASSRRQGWDEQFFGPGTRLTVL.

The chain recombines TRBV5-1 with TRBJ2-5; 7 bases fit TRBD2. V dropped 3 bases and J dropped 0; count of bases not matched to a gene: 5. The CDR3 is 15 amino acids. The V gene's germline CDR1 is SGHRS and CDR2 YFSETQ. CDR3 residues: CASSSGGGHQETQYF. As DNA, the CDR3 is TGCGCCAGCAGCTCTGGGGGAGGGCACCAAGAGACCCAGTACTTC.

V gene TRBV20-1 combines with J gene TRBJ2-3; D gene unclear. This CDR3 is 14 amino acids long. The germline V and J ends were trimmed by 3 bases and 2 bases, with 12 bases remaining between them. In germline, CDR1 is DFQATT, CDR2 SNEGSKA (reference sequence). The CDR3 sequence: CSASRGSYTDTQYF. The DNA for the CDR3 is TGCAGTGCTAGTCGAGGATCGTACACAGATACGCAGTATTTT.

The rearrangement uses TRBV6-5 and TRBJ2-1; tentatively, D is TRBD2 (5 bases). V gave up 7 bases and J gave up 9 bases, with 19 bases separating them. CDR3 length: 14 amino acids. The germline gives CDR1 MNHEY, CDR2 SVGAGI. CDR3 DNA sequence: TGTGCCAGCAACCTCCGCCGGGAATCTGCTGAGCAGTTCTTC. It is translated as CASNLRRESAEQFF.

This rearrangement joins TRBV6-1 to TRBJ1-1, with D perhaps TRBD1 (6 bases). This CDR3 spans 13 amino acids. From germline, CDR1 is MNHNS and CDR2 SASEGT. Trimming took 2 bases from V and 6 from J, leaving 10 bases between them. The CDR3 sequence is CASSELRTAEAFF. The DNA of the CDR3 is TGTGCCAGCAGTGAATTGAGGACAGCTGAAGCTTTCTTT.

The chain is built from TRBV28 and TRBJ1-5; TRBD1 is a possible D gene (5 bases). V lost 3 bases and J 2 bases, leaving 20 bases between the germline ends. The CDR3 is 18 residues long. Germline loops: CDR1 MDHEN, CDR2 SYDVKM. CDR3 DNA sequence: TGTGCCAGCAGTTTCAAGGCGGGGGATATATTTGGCAATCAGCCCCAGCATTTT. This gives the protein CASSFKAGDIFGNQPQHF. The variable domain in full, with the rest retrieved from reference TRBV28 and TRBJ1-5, is DVKVTQSSRYLVKRTGEKVFLECVQDMDHENMFWYRQDPGLGLRLIYFSYDVKMKEKGDIPEGYSVSREKKERFSLILESASTNQTSMYLCASSFKAGDIFGNQPQHFGDGTRLSIL.

This sequence joins TRBV6-6 and TRBJ1-4, with 10 positions matching TRBD1. Losses at the gene ends were 8 bases for V and 8 bases for J; bases not matched to a gene: 8. This CDR3 is 14 amino acids long. Germline CDR1 reads MNHNY; CDR2 reads SVGAGI (reference sequence). The CDR3 DNA sequence: TGTGCCAGCGGCCCCGGGACAGGGGAAGAAAAACTGTTTTTT. Amino acids: CASGPGTGEEKLFF.

This clone has only one observation. This chain joins TRBV5-1 and TRBJ1-3; D is undetermined. Germline V CDR1 and CDR2: SGHRS, YFSETQ. The CDR3 sequence is 14 residues long. V lost 1 base and J lost 8, with 13 bases in between. The CDR3 DNA sequence: TGCGCCAGCAGCTTGTTCGGGGAGCGGGACACCATATATTTT. This sequence encodes CASSLFGERDTIYF.

The genes are TRBV9 and TRBJ2-3, with D unresolved. Germline values: CDR1 SGDLS, CDR2 YYNGEE. This CDR3 spans 13 amino acids. Trimming stripped 6 bases from V and 3 bases from J, with 11 bases between. The CDR3 DNA follows: TGTGCCAGCACCCACTCAACTACAGATACGCAGTATTTT. This gives the protein CASTHSTTDTQYF.